This TCR beta chain originates from a study of shared clonotypes between healthy human individuals. Study-level findings and limits: A generally larger estimated richness was seen in naive subsets than in memory subsets.

Looked up from germline, CDR1 is SGHNT and CDR2 is YYREEE (reference sequence). Trimming cost V 5 bases and J 4 bases, with 12 bases left between them. The CDR3 contains 13 residues. For this clone: Its specificity is unknown. Within the sample, other DNA sequences also encode this same CDR3.

Data came from immunoSEQ multiplex PCR; TCRdb stores just in-frame clones and leaves some out. The table includes 2 million to 3 million clones, more than 80% detected once. Sequencing used naive CD4+ T cells sorted from blood. Noted subset: CD45RA+ positively selected. This sequence joins TRBV5-4 and TRBJ1-2; possibly TRBD1 for D (5 bases). This receptor was obtained from a man aged 18 to 29 in good health. This CDR3 is CASRSPGTYGYTF. The CDR3 nucleotides read TGTGCCAGCAGGAGTCCAGGGACCTATGGCTACACCTTC.